One and the same sample provided the 23 T cell receptor beta chains below, sequenced in a study of T cells after yellow fever vaccination. TCRdb reprocessed the 5' RACE reads with MiXCR, giving one entry per CDR3 protein. Among hundreds of thousands of distinct CDR3 sequences, roughly 14% were seen once, and the ten largest hold about an eighth. Specimen: PBMCs, collected on the day of the yellow fever booster vaccination. The receptors were sampled from a man aged 30-40 years who received the YFV17D yellow fever vaccine.

V usage is TRBV11-2 and J usage is TRBJ1-1, with unresolved D. Trimming took 7 bases from V and 3 from J, leaving 12 bases between them. The germline V gene encodes CDR1 SGHAT and CDR2 FQNNGV. The CDR3 consists of 13 residues. The CDR3 region is CASTSRVDTEAFF. The CDR3, as DNA: TGTGCCAGCACCTCCCGGGTCGACACTGAAGCTTTCTTT.

V is TRBV3-1 and J is TRBJ2-1; 15 positions match TRBD2. V lost 0 bases to trimming and J lost 9 bases; unmatched junction nucleotides: 6. This CDR3 has 17 residues. Germline V CDR1 and CDR2: LGHDT, YNNKEL (reference sequence). CDR3 nucleotides: TGTGCCAGCAGCCAAGATCCCGGACTAGCGGGAGGGTTTGAGCAGTTCTTC. Protein: CASSQDPGLAGGFEQFF.

The J gene is TRBJ2-3, the V gene TRBV29-1; 9 bases match TRBD1. Germline V gene sequence: CDR1 SQVTM, CDR2 ANQGSEA. This CDR3 is built from 16 residues. V was pared by 7 bases and J by 2 bases, with 13 bases of the junction left unmatched. The CDR3 is CSASNPRDRATDTQYF. The CDR3 region has the DNA TGCAGCGCCTCAAACCCCCGGGACAGGGCCACAGATACGCAGTATTTT.

The chain is built from TRBV5-5 and TRBJ1-2; 7 nucleotides align to TRBD1. Germline CDR1 reads SGHKS; CDR2 reads YYEKEE (reference sequence). This CDR3 comprises 13 residues. The J segment lost 6 bases and the V segment lost 4 bases, leaving 6 bases of the junction unmatched. CDR3 residues: CASSRAQGDGYTF. CDR3 bases: TGTGCCAGCAGCCGAGCTCAGGGGGATGGCTACACCTTC.

Only a few counts were recorded for this clonotype. The chain is built from TRBV3-1 and TRBJ1-2, with 7 bases fitting TRBD1. Germline CDR1 LGHDT, CDR2 YNNKEL (reference sequence). V lost 7 bases and J lost 0; bases outside the gene matches: 5. The CDR3 covers 14 residues. CDR3 protein: CASTQGGANYGYTF. The CDR3, as DNA: TGTGCCAGCACCCAGGGGGGAGCTAACTATGGCTACACCTTC.

This clonotype was detected a few times. The CDR3 loop is CASRGLASYEQYF. As DNA, the CDR3 is TGTGCCAGCAGGGGGTTAGCGAGCTACGAGCAGTACTTC. The chain links TRBV7-2 to TRBJ2-7; possible D gene TRBD2, 5 bases. Germline V gene sequence: CDR1 SGHTA, CDR2 FQGNSA. This CDR3 has 13 residues. V was clipped by 6 bases and J by 3 bases, with 12 bases between them.

This rearrangement joins TRBV10-1 to TRBJ2-1; D is perhaps TRBD2 (6 bases). Trimming removed 4 bases at V and 2 bases at J, with 15 bases between. The CDR3 contains 16 residues. The germline gives CDR1 WNHNN, CDR2 SYGVQD (reference sequence). CDR3 sequence (DNA): TGCGCCAGCAGTGTCGGCGGGGCAGGACCCTACAATGAGCAGTTCTTC. It codes for CASSVGGAGPYNEQFF.

The V and J genes are TRBV7-2 and TRBJ2-7; D gene unclear. Germline CDR1 SGHTA, CDR2 FQGNSA. CDR3 size: 13 residues. V was shortened by 4 bases and J by 5 bases, with 12 bases between the two germline ends. DNA of the CDR3: TGTGCCAGCAGCTACCAACCCGGCCACGAGCAGTACTTC. Translating it yields CASSYQPGHEQYF.

Details on this clonotype: The junction shows a germline mismatch at one end, possibly a read error. The rearrangement links TRBV11-2 to TRBJ2-7; no definite D call. The CDR3 is 18 amino acids. Germline V gives CDR1 SGHAT, CDR2 FQNNGV. The CDR3 bases are TGTGCCAGCAGCAGACCCGAGACTCGAGAACTTAGCCCCTACGAGCAGCACTTC. Its translation is CASSRPETRELSPYEQHF.

This chain links TRBV3-1 with TRBJ2-3; 14 nucleotides line up with TRBD2. V lost 11 bases, J lost 5 bases, and 15 bases stayed unmatched. The CDR3 runs 17 residues. The germline V gene has CDR1 LGHDT and CDR2 YNNKEL (reference sequence). This CDR3 reads CACTPPGLAGAGDTQYF. The CDR3 nucleotides read TGTGCCTGCACCCCGCCGGGACTAGCGGGAGCTGGAGATACGCAGTATTTT.

The chain joins TRBV7-2 to TRBJ2-7, with D unresolved. This CDR3 has 14 amino acids. The germline V gene has CDR1 SGHTA and CDR2 FQGNSA. Trimming took off 3 bases at V and 3 bases at J, with 12 bases between the two ends. The CDR3 nucleotides are TGTGCCAGCAGCTTCCGGGCCGCTATCTACGAGCAGTACTTC. Translation gives CASSFRAAIYEQYF.

V usage is TRBV20-1 and J usage is TRBJ2-5; unclear D gene. V lost 0 bases to trimming and J lost 1 base, with 12 bases between them. Germline CDR1 and CDR2: DFQATT and SNEGSKA (reference sequence). The CDR3 has 15 amino acids. The chain's CDR3 is CSARDSRRAQETQYF. For the CDR3, the DNA is TGCAGTGCTAGAGATTCGAGAAGGGCCCAAGAGACCCAGTACTTC.

This clonotype was recorded a few times. The chain joins TRBV19 to TRBJ1-5; possible D gene TRBD1, 5 bases. The germline V gene encodes CDR1 LNHDA and CDR2 SQIVND (reference sequence). The CDR3 spans 12 residues. The germline V and J ends were trimmed by 9 bases and 2 bases, with 8 bases remaining between them. CDR3 DNA: TGTGCCAGCAGGGCGCGCAATCAGCCCCAGCATTTT. Translation: CASRARNQPQHF.

V is TRBV19 and J is TRBJ2-6, with D unresolved. Trimming removed 10 bases at V and 0 bases at J, with 19 bases between. This CDR3 is 17 amino acids long. Germline V lookup: CDR1 LNHDA, CDR2 SQIVND (reference sequence). The chain's CDR3 is CATSGIPAHSGANVLTF. CDR3 DNA: TGTGCCACTTCCGGCATTCCGGCGCACTCTGGGGCCAACGTCCTGACTTTC.

This chain connects TRBV27 to TRBJ2-1; D is unresolved. The germline gives CDR1 MNHEY, CDR2 SMNVEV (reference sequence). The CDR3 loop spans 12 amino acids. V shed 7 bases and J shed 4 bases, with 8 bases lying between them. The CDR3 nucleotides read TGTGCCAGCAACTCTATTTACAATGAGCAGTTCTTC. Its protein is CASNSIYNEQFF.

The V and J genes are TRBV5-1 and TRBJ2-7, with a possible D match to TRBD1 (5 bases). Germline CDR1 reads SGHRS; CDR2 reads YFSETQ. Trimming removed 7 bases from V and 3 bases from J, with 11 bases in between. This CDR3 spans 12 amino acids. The CDR3 DNA sequence: TGCGCCAGCGCCCCGACAGACTACGAGCAGTACTTC. Encoded protein: CASAPTDYEQYF.

This chain connects TRBV4-3 to TRBJ2-3; 13 bases map to TRBD2. V gave up 5 bases and J gave up 2 bases; unmatched junction bases: 7. Per the germline V gene, CDR1 is LGHNA and CDR2 is YSLEER. CDR3 size: 17 residues. The CDR3 DNA sequence: TGCGCCAGCAGCGGCAAGACTAGCGGGAGGCACACAGATACGCAGTATTTT. Protein product: CASSGKTSGRHTDTQYF.

A few counts support this clonotype. The chain is built from TRBV10-1 and TRBJ2-1; the match to TRBD2 covers 7 bases. Trimming removed 2 bases from V and 7 bases from J; junction bases left unmatched: 8. Germline-derived CDR1 and CDR2 are WNHNN and SYGVQD (reference sequence). The CDR3 sequence is 15 residues long. The CDR3 DNA is TGCGCCAGCAGTGAGCAAGGACTAGTAGGGAATGAGCAGTTCTTC. Amino acids: CASSEQGLVGNEQFF.

This clonotype was seen a few times. This chain links TRBV20-1 with TRBJ2-1, with 7 bases aligning to TRBD2. The CDR3 is 14 residues long. Looked up from germline, CDR1 is DFQATT and CDR2 is SNEGSKA (reference sequence). After removal of 3 bases from V and 7 bases from J, the junction contained 9 bases not matched to a gene. DNA of the CDR3: TGCAGTGCTAGTCTTCCCTGGGGGGGAAATGAGCAGTTCTTC. This gives the protein CSASLPWGGNEQFF.

This clonotype was seen only a few times. The final CDR3 position lacks the conserved phenylalanine or tryptophan, pointing to a likely read error. The genes are TRBV11-2 and TRBJ1-1; D is possibly TRBD1 (5 bases). V was pared by 5 bases and J by 1 base, with 14 bases between. Germline loops: CDR1 SGHAT, CDR2 FQNNGV. There are 15 residues in the CDR3. In DNA, the CDR3 is TGTGCCAGCAGCCCTCCCGACAGCAAGAACACTGAAGCTTTCTCT. This codes for CASSPPDSKNTEAFS.

This clonotype was found many times. This chain's CDR3 is CAISDPTSGILDTQYF. In DNA form, the CDR3 reads TGTGCCATCAGTGATCCTACTAGCGGGATATTAGATACGCAGTATTTT. The chain carries TRBV10-3 and TRBJ2-3, with 10 bases aligning to TRBD2. The length of the CDR3 is 16 residues. V shed 3 bases, J shed 5 bases, and the junction held 8 bases outside the gene matches. CDR1 is ENHRY and CDR2 is SYGVKD in the germline V gene.

The chain carries TRBV7-2 and TRBJ2-1, with D unresolved. Germline-derived CDR1 and CDR2 are SGHTA and FQGNSA. The V end lost 4 bases, the J end lost 0 bases, and 10 bases lay between the germline ends. The CDR3 extends over 15 amino acids. In DNA, the CDR3 is TGTGCCAGCAGCTACGAGAGAAGCTCCTACAATGAGCAGTTCTTC. It yields the protein CASSYERSSYNEQFF.

The sample holds a few counts of this clonotype. The chain has TRBV19 and TRBJ1-2; D is unresolved. CDR1 is LNHDA, CDR2 SQIVND, per germline (reference sequence). Trimming pared 5 bases from V and 8 bases from J, leaving 9 bases between. This CDR3 has 11 amino acids. CDR3 region: CASSALVGYTF. CDR3 sequence (DNA): TGTGCCAGTAGTGCCCTCGTGGGCTACACCTTC.